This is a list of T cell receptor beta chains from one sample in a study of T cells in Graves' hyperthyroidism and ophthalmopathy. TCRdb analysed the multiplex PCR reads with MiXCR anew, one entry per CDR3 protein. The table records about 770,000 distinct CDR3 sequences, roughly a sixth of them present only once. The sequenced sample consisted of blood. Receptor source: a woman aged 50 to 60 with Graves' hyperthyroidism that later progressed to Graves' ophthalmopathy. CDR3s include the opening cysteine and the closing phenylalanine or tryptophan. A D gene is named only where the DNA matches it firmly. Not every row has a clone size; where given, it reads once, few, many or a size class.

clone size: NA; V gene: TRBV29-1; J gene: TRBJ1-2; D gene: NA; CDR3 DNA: TGCAGCGTTGACTTCTATGGCTACACCTTC; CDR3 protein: CSVDFYGYTF
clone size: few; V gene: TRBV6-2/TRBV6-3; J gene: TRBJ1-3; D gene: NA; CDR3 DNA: TGTGCCAGCAGTTACTCGCTCCGGGACACCCGAAACACCATATATTTT; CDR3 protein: CASSYSLRDTRNTIYF
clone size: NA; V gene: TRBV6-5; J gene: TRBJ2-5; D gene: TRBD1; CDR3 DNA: TGTGCCAGCAGTTACCCGGGACAGGGGGCGAACCAGTACTTC; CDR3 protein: CASSYPGQGANQYF
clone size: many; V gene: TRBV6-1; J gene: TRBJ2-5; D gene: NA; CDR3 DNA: TGTGCCAGCAGTAACTCAACGAGGGGGACCCAGTACTTC; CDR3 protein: CASSNSTRGTQYF
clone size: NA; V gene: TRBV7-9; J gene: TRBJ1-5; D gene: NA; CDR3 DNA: TGTGCCAGCAGCTCCAACAGGGATCAGCCCCAGCATTTT; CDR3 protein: CASSSNRDQPQHF
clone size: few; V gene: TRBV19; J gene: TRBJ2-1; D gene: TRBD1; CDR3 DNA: TGTGCCAGTAGTGTGGGACAGGGGGGAAATGAGCAGTTCTTC; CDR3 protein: CASSVGQGGNEQFF
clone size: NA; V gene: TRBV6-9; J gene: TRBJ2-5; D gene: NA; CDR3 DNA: TGTGCCAGCAGTTACAATCTACCGGGACGGAACCAAGAGACCCAGCACTTC; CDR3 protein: CASSYNLPGRNQETQHF
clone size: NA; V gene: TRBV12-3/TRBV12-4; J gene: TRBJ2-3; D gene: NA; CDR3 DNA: TGTGCCAGCAGTTTAGCGAGGAGAGATACGCAGTATTTT; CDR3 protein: CASSLARRDTQYF
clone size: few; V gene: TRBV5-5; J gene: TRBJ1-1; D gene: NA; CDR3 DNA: TGTGCCAGCAGCTTGGTGGGGGGTCTTGAAGCTTTCTTT; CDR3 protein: CASSLVGGLEAFF
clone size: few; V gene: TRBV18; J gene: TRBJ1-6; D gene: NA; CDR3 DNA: TGTGCCAGCTCACCACCGTCCGGGGCGGGGGTTAATTCACCCCTCCACTTT; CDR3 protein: CASSPPSGAGVNSPLHF
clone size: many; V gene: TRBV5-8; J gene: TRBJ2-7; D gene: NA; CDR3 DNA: TGTGCCAGCAGCTGGTGGACAGTCGGGGACGAGCAGTACTTC; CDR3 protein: CASSWWTVGDEQYF
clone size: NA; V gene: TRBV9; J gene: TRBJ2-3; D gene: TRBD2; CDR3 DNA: TGTGCCAGCAGCGGAGGGTCCGGGACTAGCGGCACAGATACGCAGTATTTT; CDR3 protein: CASSGGSGTSGTDTQYF
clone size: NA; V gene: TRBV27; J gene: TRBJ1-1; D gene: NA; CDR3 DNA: TGTGCCAGCAGTTTAAATTGGCCGTTGAACACTGAAGCTTTCTTT; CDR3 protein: CASSLNWPLNTEAFF
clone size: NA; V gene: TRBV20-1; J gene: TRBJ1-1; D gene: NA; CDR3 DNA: TGCAGTGCTATGGCCTCAGATTCGAGGAGTGAAGCTTTCTTT; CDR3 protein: CSAMASDSRSEAFF
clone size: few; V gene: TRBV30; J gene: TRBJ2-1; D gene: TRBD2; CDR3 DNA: TGTGCCTGGAGTAGCGGGGGGCCCTACAATGAGCAGTTCTTC; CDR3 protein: CAWSSGGPYNEQFF
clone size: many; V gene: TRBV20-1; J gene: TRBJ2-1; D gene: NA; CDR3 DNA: TGCAGTGTTCTCGCGACTGAACCCTCCTACAATGAGCAGTTCTTC; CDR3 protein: CSVLATEPSYNEQFF
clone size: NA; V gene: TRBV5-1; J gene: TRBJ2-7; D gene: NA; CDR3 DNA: TGCGCCAGCAGCTTGAAGCAGGGGCCATCCTACGAGCAGTACTTC; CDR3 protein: CASSLKQGPSYEQYF
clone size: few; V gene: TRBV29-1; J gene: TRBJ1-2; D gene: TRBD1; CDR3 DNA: TGCAGCGTTGCGCGGACAGGTCGAGGGTATGGCTACACCTTC; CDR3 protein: CSVARTGRGYGYTF
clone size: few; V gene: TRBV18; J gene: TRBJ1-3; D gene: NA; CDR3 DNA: TGTGCCAGCTCACCATCAGCAAACCCCACTGGAAACACCATATATTTT; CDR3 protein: CASSPSANPTGNTIYF
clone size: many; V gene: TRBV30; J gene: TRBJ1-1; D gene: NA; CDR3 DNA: TGTGCCTGGAGGCGACCAGACAGAGAGAACACTGAAGCTTTCTTT; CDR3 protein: CAWRRPDRENTEAFF
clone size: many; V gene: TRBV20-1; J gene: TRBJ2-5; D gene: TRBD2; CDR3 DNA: TGCAGTGCTCCCGCGGGGGGAGCGGTGGGTGAGACCCAGTACTTC; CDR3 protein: CSAPAGGAVGETQYF
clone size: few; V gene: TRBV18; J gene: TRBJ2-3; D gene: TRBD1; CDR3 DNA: TGTGCCAGCTCGACAGGGGAGAGTTCAGATACGCAGTATTTT; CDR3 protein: CASSTGESSDTQYF
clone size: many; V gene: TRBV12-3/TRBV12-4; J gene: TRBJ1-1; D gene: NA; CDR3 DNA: TGTGCCAGCAGTCAAGTATCTGAAGCTTTCTTT; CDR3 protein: CASSQVSEAFF
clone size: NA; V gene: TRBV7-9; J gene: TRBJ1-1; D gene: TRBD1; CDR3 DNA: TGTGCCAGCAGCCAGACAGGGGAGAACACTGAAGCTTTCTTT; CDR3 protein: CASSQTGENTEAFF
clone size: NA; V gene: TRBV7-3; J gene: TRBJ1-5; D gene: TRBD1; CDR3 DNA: TGTGCCAGCAGCCAAGAGACAGGGGAGATTTCTCAGCCCCAGCATTTT; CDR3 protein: CASSQETGEISQPQHF
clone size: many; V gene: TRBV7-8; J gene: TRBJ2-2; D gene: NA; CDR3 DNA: TGTGCCAGCAGCCGTCCCGGGGAGCTGTTTTTT; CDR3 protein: CASSRPGELFF
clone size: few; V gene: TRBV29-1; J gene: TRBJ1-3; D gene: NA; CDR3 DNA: TGCAGCGTTGCGGGGTTGGGCTCTGGAAACACCATATATTTT; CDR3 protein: CSVAGLGSGNTIYF
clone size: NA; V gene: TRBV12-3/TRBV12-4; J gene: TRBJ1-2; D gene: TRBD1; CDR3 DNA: TGTGCCATTGACAGGGGATATGGCTACACCTTC; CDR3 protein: CAIDRGYGYTF
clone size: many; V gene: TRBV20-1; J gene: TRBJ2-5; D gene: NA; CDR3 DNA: TGCAGTGCTGAGTACCCACGGGAACAAGAGACCCAGTACTTC; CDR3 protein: CSAEYPREQETQYF
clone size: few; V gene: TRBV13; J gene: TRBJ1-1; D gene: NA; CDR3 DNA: TGTGCCAGCACCCGCGGAACGCATGCTTTCTTT; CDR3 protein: CASTRGTHAFF
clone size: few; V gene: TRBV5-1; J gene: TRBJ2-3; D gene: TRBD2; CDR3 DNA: TGCGCCAGCAGCTTGGCCGGCGCGGGGGGTCCAGATACGCAGTATTTT; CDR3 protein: CASSLAGAGGPDTQYF
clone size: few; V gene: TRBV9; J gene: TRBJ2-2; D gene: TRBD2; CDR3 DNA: TGTGCCAGCAGCGGGAGCCTAGCGGGGGGGATCGGCACCGGGGAGCTGTTTTTT; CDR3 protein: CASSGSLAGGIGTGELFF
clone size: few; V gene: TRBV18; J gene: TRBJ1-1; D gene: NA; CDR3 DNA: TGTGCCAGCTCACCAGGAGGGAGCGGGACTGAAGCTTTCTTT; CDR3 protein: CASSPGGSGTEAFF
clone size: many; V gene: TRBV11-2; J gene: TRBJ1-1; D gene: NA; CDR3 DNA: TGTGCCAGCAGCTTTTTTGTGGGGGCGGATGCGAACACTGAAGCTTTCTTT; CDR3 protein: CASSFFVGADANTEAFF
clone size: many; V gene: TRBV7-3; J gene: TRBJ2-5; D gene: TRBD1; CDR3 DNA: TGTGCCAGCAGCTCTCGGACAGGCCCCGGAGAGACCCAGTACTTC; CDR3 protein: CASSSRTGPGETQYF
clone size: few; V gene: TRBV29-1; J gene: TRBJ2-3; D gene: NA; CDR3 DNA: TGCAGCGTTGATACAGGGAAGATCACAGATACGCAGTATTTT; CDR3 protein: CSVDTGKITDTQYF
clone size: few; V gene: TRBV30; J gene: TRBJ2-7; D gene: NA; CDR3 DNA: TGTGCCTGGAGTGTCGTCAGCTTCTACGAGCAGTACTTC; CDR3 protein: CAWSVVSFYEQYF
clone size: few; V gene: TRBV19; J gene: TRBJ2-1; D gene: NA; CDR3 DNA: TGTGCCAGTAGCACCGGACTGGAAAACAATGAGCAGTTCTTC; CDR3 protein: CASSTGLENNEQFF
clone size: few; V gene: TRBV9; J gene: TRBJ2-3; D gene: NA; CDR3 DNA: TGTGCCAGCAGCGCTTTAGGAGTAGCCGGCACAGATACGCAGTATTTT; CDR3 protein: CASSALGVAGTDTQYF
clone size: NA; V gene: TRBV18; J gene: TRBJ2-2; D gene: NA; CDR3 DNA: TGTGCCAGCTCACTAAAAATCACCACCGGGGAGCTGTTTTTT; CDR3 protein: CASSLKITTGELFF
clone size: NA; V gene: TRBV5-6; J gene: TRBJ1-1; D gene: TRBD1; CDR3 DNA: TGTGCCAGCAGCTTAACAGGGGAGGGAGAAGCTTTCTTT; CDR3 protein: CASSLTGEGEAFF
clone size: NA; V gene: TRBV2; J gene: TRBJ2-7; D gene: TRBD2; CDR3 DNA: TGTGCCAGCAAACGGGAGGGCCATGGTACAGTCGAGCAGTACTTC; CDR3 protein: CASKREGHGTVEQYF
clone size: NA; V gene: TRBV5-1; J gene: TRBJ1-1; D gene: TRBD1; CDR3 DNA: TGCGCCAGCAGCTTGCTAGGGGGCGCGAGCACTGAAGCTTTCTTT; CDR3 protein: CASSLLGGASTEAFF
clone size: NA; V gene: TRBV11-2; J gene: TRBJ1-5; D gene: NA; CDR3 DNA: TGTGCCAGCTTTTACAGAGATCCCAATCAGCCCCAGCATTTT; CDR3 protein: CASFYRDPNQPQHF